These 27 T cell receptor beta chains came from one sample sequenced in a study of blood T cell repertoires in COVID-19. Sequenced by immunoSEQ multiplex PCR; TCRdb stores in-frame clones only, minus some. The repertoire holds approximately 160,000 clones, with around 84% as singletons. The sample comprised peripheral blood. These receptors were obtained from a woman aged 45-59 years in a cohort sampled during active or convalescent COVID-19.

The CDR3 DNA is TGTGCCAGCAGTGAAGAGGCGGGGGGGCGTCTTTCCACTGAAGCTTTCTTT. This codes for CASSEEAGGRLSTEAFF. V is TRBV6-1 and J is TRBJ1-1; the D gene is possibly TRBD1 (6 bases). Germline V CDR1 and CDR2: MNHNS, SASEGT. V was pared by 1 base and J by 4 bases, with 19 bases between. The CDR3 runs to 17 residues.

This rearrangement joins TRBV7-9 to TRBJ2-5; D not certain. Germline V gene data show CDR1 as SEHNR and CDR2 as FQNEAQ (reference sequence). The V gene lost 11 bases and the J gene lost 7 bases, with 20 bases spanning the gap. This CDR3 has 13 residues. The CDR3 DNA is TGTGCCCTCCGGTCCGTGAGGTCGGGGACCCAGTACTTC. Residues: CALRSVRSGTQYF.

This clone occurred once. The V call is TRBV30, the J call TRBJ2-1; tentative D call: TRBD2 (5 bases). The germline CDR1 and CDR2 sequences are GTSNPN and SVGIG (reference sequence). The CDR3 is made up of 15 amino acids. Trimming stripped 4 bases from V and 0 bases from J, with 13 bases between. CDR3 in DNA: TGTGCCTGGACTCTTGACCGGGGCTCCTACAATGAGCAGTTCTTC. As protein: CAWTLDRGSYNEQFF.

The chain is built from TRBV5-6 and TRBJ1-5; 7 bases align to TRBD1. The CDR3 loop spans 15 amino acids. The ends lost 6 bases at V and 2 bases at J; junction bases unmatched: 8. The germline CDR1 and CDR2 sequences are SGHDT and YYEEEE. The DNA for the CDR3 is TGTGCCAGCAAGCGGGAGGGGGCGGGCAATCAGCCCCAGCATTTT. Translating gives CASKREGAGNQPQHF.

The rearrangement joins TRBV24-1 to TRBJ2-2; D is perhaps TRBD1 (6 bases). Per the germline V gene, CDR1 is KGHDR and CDR2 is SFDVKD. Between the trimmed V and J ends, which lost 3 bases and 4 bases, there was a span of 14 bases. The CDR3 length is 16 residues. Here the CDR3 DNA reads TGTGCCACCAGTGATCCCAGGGGCCCGGGCACCGGGGAGCTGTTTTTT. Protein sequence: CATSDPRGPGTGELFF.

The V call is TRBV2, the J call TRBJ1-5, with TRBD1 identical over 8 bases. The CDR3 length is 14 residues. Germline-derived CDR1 and CDR2 are SNHLY and FYNNEI. Trimming removed 6 bases from V and 4 bases from J; junction bases left unmatched: 5. The CDR3 DNA sequence: TGTGCCAGCAGCGCCGGACAGGGTAATCAGCCCCAGCATTTT. This sequence encodes CASSAGQGNQPQHF. The full variable domain, its missing parts supplied by reference TRBV2 and TRBJ1-5, is EPEVTQTPSHQVTQMGQEVILRCVPISNHLYFYWYRQILGQKVEFLVSFYNNEISEKSEIFDDQFSVERPDGSNFTLKIRSTKLEDSAMYFCASSAGQGNQPQHFGDGTRLSIL.

This sequence joins TRBV30 and TRBJ2-3; weak D call: TRBD1 (6 bases). The CDR3 spans 15 residues. Germline V CDR1 and CDR2: GTSNPN, SVGIG (reference sequence). V was shortened by 5 bases and J by 2 bases, with 17 bases between the two germline ends. CDR3 coding DNA: TGTGCCTGGCGCCCACAGGGTCACTTCACAGATACGCAGTATTTT. Translated, it gives CAWRPQGHFTDTQYF.

This chain uses TRBV30 with TRBJ2-2; the match to TRBD1 covers 7 bases. Germline CDR1 GTSNPN, CDR2 SVGIG (reference sequence). Unmatched junction bases numbered 5, after V lost 3 bases and J lost 4 bases. The CDR3 is made up of 14 amino acids. The CDR3 nucleotides read TGTGCCTGGAGCCTGACAGGGATCACCGGGGAGCTGTTTTTT. Translation: CAWSLTGITGELFF.

The chain uses TRBV20-1 and TRBJ1-3; D is uncertain. Between the trimmed V and J ends, which lost 5 bases and 5 bases, there was a span of 10 bases. Germline V CDR1 and CDR2: DFQATT, SNEGSKA (reference sequence). This CDR3 comprises 12 residues. Here the CDR3 reads CSAGDNRNTIYF. Here the CDR3 DNA reads TGCAGTGCTGGTGACAATCGAAACACCATATATTTT.

The V gene is TRBV6-5, the J gene TRBJ2-7; D perhaps matches TRBD2 (6 bases). V gave up 6 bases and J gave up 5 bases, with 20 bases separating them. The germline gives CDR1 MNHEY, CDR2 SVGAGI. This CDR3 region has 15 residues. In nucleotides, the CDR3 is TGTGCCAGCAGCCCCCCGGCTAGTGGAGGGCACGAGCAGTACTTC. Translation: CASSPPASGGHEQYF.

The chain carries TRBV11-1 and TRBJ1-3; 8 positions agree with TRBD1. The V and J ends lost 2 bases and 2 bases, in that order; junction bases with no gene match: 2. The CDR3 loop spans 15 amino acids. CDR1 is SGHAT, CDR2 FQDESV, per germline (reference sequence). In nucleotides, the CDR3 is TGTGCCAGCAGCTTACAGGGGGCGCCTGGAAACACCATATATTTT. Amino acid sequence: CASSLQGAPGNTIYF.

This chain uses TRBV4-3 with TRBJ2-1; D gene unclear. The CDR3 totals 15 residues. Looked up from germline, CDR1 is LGHNA and CDR2 is YSLEER. V was trimmed by 0 bases and J by 5 bases, leaving 11 bases between them. CDR3 loop: CASSQELVGHNEQFF. CDR3 sequence (DNA): TGCGCCAGCAGCCAAGAGCTAGTTGGCCACAATGAGCAGTTCTTC.

The count of this clone is one. V is TRBV5-1 and J is TRBJ1-2; TRBD1 might be the D (5 bases). The CDR3 is 17 amino acids. Between the trimmed V and J ends, which lost 2 bases and 7 bases, there was a span of 24 bases. Germline values: CDR1 SGHRS, CDR2 YFSETQ. CDR3 loop: CASSFFSSVGTGLGYTF. CDR3 DNA sequence: TGCGCCAGCAGCTTTTTTTCATCGGTAGGGACTGGACTTGGCTACACCTTC. The full variable domain, its missing parts supplied by reference TRBV5-1 and TRBJ1-2, is KAGVTQTPRYLIKTRGQQVTLSCSPISGHRSVSWYQQTPGQGLQFLFEYFSETQRNKGNFPGRFSGRQFSNSRSEMNVSTLELGDSALYLCASSFFSSVGTGLGYTFGSGTRLTVV.

The chain combines TRBV19 with TRBJ2-2, with 14 bases aligning to TRBD2. Losses at the gene ends were 6 bases for V and 4 bases for J; bases not matched to a gene: 7. Germline loops: CDR1 LNHDA, CDR2 SQIVND (reference sequence). The CDR3 has 17 amino acids. The CDR3 here is CASRPTSGGAATGELFF. For the CDR3, the DNA is TGTGCCAGTAGACCGACTAGCGGGGGGGCGGCCACCGGGGAGCTGTTTTTT.

The gene calls are TRBV4-1 and TRBJ1-4; maybe TRBD1 (5 bases). CDR1 MGHRA and CDR2 YSYEKL come from the germline V gene. The length of the CDR3 is 15 residues. V was pared by 1 base and J by 3 bases, with 9 bases between. Here the CDR3 DNA reads TGCGCCAGCAGCCAAGTGGGGCTGCCTAATGAAAAACTGTTTTTT. It codes for CASSQVGLPNEKLFF.

This clone was seen a single time. The chain is built from TRBV7-9 and TRBJ2-2; possible D gene TRBD2, 5 bases. In germline, CDR1 is SEHNR, CDR2 FQNEAQ (reference sequence). The ends were cut back, 1 base at V and 4 bases at J, with 10 bases in the middle. The CDR3 spans 15 residues. The CDR3 nucleotides read TGTGCCAGCAGCTTAGATCCACTAGTCACCGGGGAGCTGTTTTTT. Its translation: CASSLDPLVTGELFF.

This chain links TRBV7-2 with TRBJ1-1; no definite D call. V was shortened by 5 bases and J by 0 bases, with 16 bases between the two germline ends. CDR1 is SGHTA and CDR2 is FQGNSA in the germline V gene. This CDR3 contains 16 residues. CDR3 region: CASSPPTTSMNTEAFF. The CDR3 DNA reads as TGTGCCAGCAGCCCTCCGACGACTAGCATGAACACTGAAGCTTTCTTT.

This rearrangement joins TRBV7-9 to TRBJ1-2, with D unresolved. Germline V CDR1 and CDR2: SEHNR, FQNEAQ (reference sequence). V lost 1 base, J lost 6 bases, and 9 bases lay in between. This CDR3 spans 13 amino acids. The CDR3 reads CASSLGADNGYTF. CDR3 bases: TGTGCCAGCAGCTTAGGGGCAGATAATGGCTACACCTTC.

The chain recombines TRBV18 with TRBJ1-6, with 10 bases lining up with TRBD1. J was trimmed by 8 bases and V by 3 bases; bases with no gene match: 13. The CDR3 extends over 18 amino acids. Germline V gene sequence: CDR1 KGHSH, CDR2 LQKENI. CDR3 DNA sequence: TGTGCCAGCTCACCGGATCCTTGGGACAGGGGTTTCGATTCACCCCTCCACTTT. This sequence encodes CASSPDPWDRGFDSPLHF. The complete variable domain, with remaining parts taken from reference TRBV18 and TRBJ1-6, reads NAGVMQNPRHLVRRRGQEARLRCSPMKGHSHVYWYRQLPEEGLKFMVYLQKENIIDESGMPKERFSAEFPKEGPSILRIQQVVRGDSAAYFCASSPDPWDRGFDSPLHFGNGTRLTVT.

This clone was detected only once. This chain links TRBV6-5 with TRBJ1-1; no clear D. The V end was cut by 8 bases, the J end by 0 bases, with 13 bases between. The CDR3 has 14 residues. From germline, CDR1 is MNHEY and CDR2 SVGAGI. The CDR3 sequence is CASQSVNMNTEAFF. In nucleotides, the CDR3 is TGTGCCAGCCAAAGCGTAAACATGAACACTGAAGCTTTCTTT.

This clone was seen only once. The chain combines TRBV4-1 with TRBJ2-7; 7 bases line up with TRBD1. CDR3 length: 15 residues. J gave up 3 bases and V 1 base, and 6 bases lay outside the gene matches. CDR1 MGHRA and CDR2 YSYEKL come from the germline V gene. The CDR3 sequence: CASSQGTGELYEQYF. DNA for the CDR3: TGCGCCAGCAGCCAAGGCACAGGGGAGCTCTACGAGCAGTACTTC.

V usage is TRBV6-2 or TRBV6-3 and J usage is TRBJ2-1; 8 bases fit TRBD2. The V gene end was trimmed by 3 bases and the J gene end by 3 bases; junction bases not matched to a gene: 1. The CDR3 consists of 14 residues. The germline gives CDR1 MNHEY, CDR2 SVGEGT. Here the CDR3 reads CASSYTSGYNEQFF. The DNA for the CDR3 is TGTGCCAGCAGTTATACTAGCGGCTACAATGAGCAGTTCTTC.

The rearrangement joins TRBV13 to TRBJ1-2, with D possibly matching TRBD1 (6 bases). Trimming shortened V by 1 base and J by 6 bases, and 18 bases separated the two germline ends. The CDR3 is 16 residues long. CDR1 is PRHDT and CDR2 is FYEKMQ in the germline V gene (reference sequence). The CDR3 nucleotides are TGTGCCAGCAGCTTAGATGGGCGGGGGGGCCGAGATGGCTACACCTTC. Its translation is CASSLDGRGGRDGYTF.

The V call is TRBV5-4, the J call TRBJ2-7; 8 nucleotides line up with TRBD1. The CDR3 runs to 17 residues. In germline, CDR1 is SGHNT, CDR2 YYREEE (reference sequence). Unmatched junction bases numbered 12, after V lost 1 base and J lost 3 bases. CDR3 region: CASSLKVGRQGHYEQYF. In DNA form, the CDR3 reads TGTGCCAGCAGCTTGAAGGTCGGGAGACAGGGGCACTACGAGCAGTACTTC.

V gene TRBV29-1 combines with J gene TRBJ2-7, with 10 bases fitting TRBD1. This CDR3 comprises 14 residues. The V and J ends lost 4 bases and 6 bases, in that order; junction bases with no gene match: 9. Germline V gene data show CDR1 as SQVTM and CDR2 as ANQGSEA. CDR3 nucleotide sequence: TGCAGCGTTGCAACCGGGACAGGGGAGGTCGAGCAGTACTTC. It is translated as CSVATGTGEVEQYF.

V usage is TRBV18 and J usage is TRBJ1-3, with TRBD1 matching 8 bases. The germline V gene encodes CDR1 KGHSH and CDR2 LQKENI. The CDR3 has 17 residues. Germline trimming cut 3 bases from V and 0 bases from J; bases unmatched to any gene: 7. The CDR3 loop reads CASSPYRQGSSGNTIYF. CDR3 in DNA: TGTGCCAGCTCACCGTACCGACAGGGGAGCTCTGGAAACACCATATATTTT.

The chain recombines TRBV27 with TRBJ2-1; a weak D match, TRBD1 (6 bases). Per germline, CDR1 MNHEY and CDR2 SMNVEV (reference sequence). The CDR3 loop spans 16 amino acids. V lost 6 bases and J 3 bases, leaving 18 bases between the germline ends. CDR3 loop: CASSTQQGRGYNEQFF. DNA for the CDR3: TGTGCCAGCAGCACCCAACAGGGAAGGGGCTACAATGAGCAGTTCTTC.